This paragraph covers one TCR beta chain sequence. Its antigen is currently unknown. This sample was included in a study of T cell repertoires in cytomegalovirus infection. Study at large: An indication of both CMV infection and matching HLA type came from public TCR beta signatures. Study-wide findings and caveats: Pooled public TCR beta family frequency picked out CMV carriers with the relevant HLA. CMV-specific TCR beta clonotypes restricted by HLA-C dominated the ex vivo response.

TCRdb reanalysed the reads using MiXCR and keeps one entry per CDR3 protein. This sample has fewer than 250,000 distinct CDR3 sequences, with 9% to 15% found just once. Germline CDR1 and CDR2: SGHDN and FVKESK. J gave up 1 base and V 3 bases, and 6 bases lay outside the gene matches. This CDR3 contains 16 residues. Sequenced material: PBMCs. The V gene is TRBV14, the J gene TRBJ2-1; 7 nucleotides align to TRBD1. This TCR was sampled from a human donor in good health (CMV status not recorded). Some clones in this sample may be carry-over from other donors' samples. In DNA form, the CDR3 reads TGTGCCAGCAGCCACCTTCCAGGGGGTTCCTACAATGAGCAGTTCTTC. Translated, it gives CASSHLPGGSYNEQFF.